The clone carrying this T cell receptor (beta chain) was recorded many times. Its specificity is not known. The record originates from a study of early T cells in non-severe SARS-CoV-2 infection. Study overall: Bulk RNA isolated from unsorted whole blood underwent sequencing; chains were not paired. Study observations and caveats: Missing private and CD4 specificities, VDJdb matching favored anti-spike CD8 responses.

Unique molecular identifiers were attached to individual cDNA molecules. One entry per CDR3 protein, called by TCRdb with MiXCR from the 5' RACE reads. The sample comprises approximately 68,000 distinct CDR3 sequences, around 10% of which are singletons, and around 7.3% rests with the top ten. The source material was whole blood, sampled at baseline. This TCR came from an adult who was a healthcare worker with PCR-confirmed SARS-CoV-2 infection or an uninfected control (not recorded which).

In DNA, the CDR3 is TGTGCCAGCAGCTTGGCGGGGAAAAACATTCAGTACTTC. It encodes CASSLAGKNIQYF. The rearrangement links TRBV7-2 to TRBJ2-4, with D perhaps matching TRBD2 (6 bases). The CDR3 runs to 13 residues. Germline CDR1 is SGHTA and CDR2 is FQGNSA. Trimming pared 3 bases from V and 4 bases from J, leaving 7 bases between.